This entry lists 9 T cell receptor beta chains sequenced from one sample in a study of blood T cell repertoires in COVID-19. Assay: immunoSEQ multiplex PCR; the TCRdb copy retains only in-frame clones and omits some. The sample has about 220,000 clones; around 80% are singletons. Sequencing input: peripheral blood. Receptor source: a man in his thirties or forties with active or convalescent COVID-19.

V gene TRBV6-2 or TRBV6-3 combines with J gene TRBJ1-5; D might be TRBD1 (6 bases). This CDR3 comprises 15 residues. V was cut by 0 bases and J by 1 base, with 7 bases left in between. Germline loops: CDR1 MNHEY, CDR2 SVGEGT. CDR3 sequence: CASSYSGASNQPQHF. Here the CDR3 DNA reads TGTGCCAGCAGTTACTCGGGGGCAAGCAATCAGCCCCAGCATTTT.

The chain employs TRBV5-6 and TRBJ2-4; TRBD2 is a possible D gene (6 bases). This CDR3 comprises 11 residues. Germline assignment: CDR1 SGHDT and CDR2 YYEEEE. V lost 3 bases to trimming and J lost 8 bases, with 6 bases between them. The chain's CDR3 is CASSSGDIQYF. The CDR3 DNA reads TGTGCCAGCAGCTCGGGGGACATTCAGTACTTC.

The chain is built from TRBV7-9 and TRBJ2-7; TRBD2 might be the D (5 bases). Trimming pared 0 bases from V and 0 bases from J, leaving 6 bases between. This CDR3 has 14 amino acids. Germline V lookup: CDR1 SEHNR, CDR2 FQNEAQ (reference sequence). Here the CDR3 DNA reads TGTGCCAGCAGCTTAGCCGGGAACTCCTACGAGCAGTACTTC. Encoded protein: CASSLAGNSYEQYF. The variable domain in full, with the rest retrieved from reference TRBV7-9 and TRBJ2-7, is DTGVSQNPRHKITKRGQNVTFRCDPISEHNRLYWYRQTLGQGPEFLTYFQNEAQLEKSRLLSDRFSAERPKGSFSTLEIQRTEQGDSAMYLCASSLAGNSYEQYFGPGTRLTVT.

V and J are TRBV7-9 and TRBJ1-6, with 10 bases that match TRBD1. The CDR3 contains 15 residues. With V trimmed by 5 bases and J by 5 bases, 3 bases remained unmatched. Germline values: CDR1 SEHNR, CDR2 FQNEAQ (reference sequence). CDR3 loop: CASSPGTGDNSPLHF. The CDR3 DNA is TGTGCCAGCAGCCCCGGGACAGGGGATAATTCACCCCTCCACTTT.

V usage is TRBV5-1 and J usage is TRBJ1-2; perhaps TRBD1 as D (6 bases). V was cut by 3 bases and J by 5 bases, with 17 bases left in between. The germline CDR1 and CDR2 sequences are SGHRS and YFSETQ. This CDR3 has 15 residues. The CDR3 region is CASSWTNREGYGYTF. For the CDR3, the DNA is TGCGCCAGCAGCTGGACCAACAGGGAGGGTTATGGCTACACCTTC.

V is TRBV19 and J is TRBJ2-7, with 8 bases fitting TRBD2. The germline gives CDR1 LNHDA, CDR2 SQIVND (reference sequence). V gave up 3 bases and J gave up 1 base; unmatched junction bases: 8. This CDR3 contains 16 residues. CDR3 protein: CASSMDGSGASYEQYF. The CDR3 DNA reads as TGTGCCAGTAGTATGGATGGTAGCGGGGCGTCCTACGAGCAGTACTTC.

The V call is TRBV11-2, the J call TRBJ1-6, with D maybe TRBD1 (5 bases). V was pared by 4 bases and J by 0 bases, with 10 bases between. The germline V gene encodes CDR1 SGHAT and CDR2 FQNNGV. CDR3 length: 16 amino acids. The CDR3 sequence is CASSWGVSSYNSPLHF. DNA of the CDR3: TGTGCCAGCAGCTGGGGGGTGAGCTCCTATAATTCACCCCTCCACTTT.

In nucleotides, the CDR3 is TGTGCCAGCAGTAGACTCGGGAGCCGGTCAGATACGCAGTATTTT. This encodes CASSRLGSRSDTQYF. V is TRBV6-5 and J is TRBJ2-3; perhaps TRBD2 as D (6 bases). V lost 5 bases, J lost 4 bases, and 16 bases lay in between. In germline, CDR1 is MNHEY, CDR2 SVGAGI. The CDR3 totals 15 residues.

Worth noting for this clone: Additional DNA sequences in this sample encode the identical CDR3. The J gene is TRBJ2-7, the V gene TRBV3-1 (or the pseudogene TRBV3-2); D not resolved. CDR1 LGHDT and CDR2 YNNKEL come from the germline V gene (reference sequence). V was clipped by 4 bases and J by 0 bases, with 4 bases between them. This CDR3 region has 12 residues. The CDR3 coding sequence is TGTGCCAGCAGCCCCAGCTCCTACGAGCAGTACTTC. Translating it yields CASSPSSYEQYF.